Listed below are T cell receptor beta chains from one sample, sequenced in a study of cytomegalovirus exposure and HLA in healthy donors. TCRdb's copy holds only in-frame clones and misses some; the assay was immunoSEQ multiplex PCR. The sample has some 130,000 clones. Material for sequencing was PBMCs. These receptors were taken from a woman aged 40 to 50 in good health and CMV-seropositive. Each CDR3 is given with its conserved first and last residue. The order of the fields is J gene, V gene, D gene, CDR3 protein, CDR3 DNA. A D gene is named only where the DNA matches it firmly.

j_gene: TRBJ2-2; v_gene: TRBV19; d_gene: TRBD1; CDR3aa: CASTDRGYSTGELFF; CDR3nt: TGTGCCAGTACCGACAGGGGGTATAGCACCGGGGAGCTGTTTTTT
j_gene: TRBJ2-5; v_gene: TRBV5-4; d_gene: .; CDR3aa: CASSLEGGLGKTQYF; CDR3nt: TGTGCCAGCAGCTTAGAGGGTGGATTGGGGAAGACCCAGTACTTC
j_gene: TRBJ2-3; v_gene: TRBV19; d_gene: TRBD1; CDR3aa: CASSIPGQGGYPGDTQYF; CDR3nt: TGTGCCAGTAGTATTCCGGGACAGGGGGGATATCCTGGAGATACGCAGTATTTT
j_gene: TRBJ2-7; v_gene: TRBV7-2; d_gene: .; CDR3aa: CASSQGRTYEQYF; CDR3nt: TGTGCCAGCAGTCAGGGTAGAACCTACGAGCAGTACTTC
j_gene: TRBJ2-2; v_gene: TRBV7-9; d_gene: TRBD2; CDR3aa: CASSTGLAENTGELFF; CDR3nt: TGTGCCAGCAGCACCGGACTAGCGGAGAACACCGGGGAGCTGTTTTTT
j_gene: TRBJ2-7; v_gene: TRBV28; d_gene: .; CDR3aa: CASSFEYEQYF; CDR3nt: TGTGCCAGCAGTTTTGAGTACGAGCAGTACTTC
j_gene: TRBJ1-1; v_gene: TRBV5-1; d_gene: .; CDR3aa: CASSFQGFDTEAFF; CDR3nt: TGCGCCAGCAGCTTCCAGGGTTTCGACACTGAAGCTTTCTTT
j_gene: TRBJ2-1; v_gene: TRBV5-1; d_gene: TRBD1; CDR3aa: CASSHSDRVNEQFF; CDR3nt: TGCGCCAGCAGCCACTCGGACAGGGTAAACGAGCAGTTCTTC
j_gene: TRBJ2-1; v_gene: TRBV28; d_gene: TRBD2; CDR3aa: CASSAGVTSRYNEQFF; CDR3nt: TGTGCCAGCAGTGCTGGGGTGACTAGCAGATACAATGAGCAGTTCTTC
j_gene: TRBJ2-1; v_gene: TRBV4-1; d_gene: .; CDR3aa: CASSRFRSIYEQFF; CDR3nt: TGCGCCAGCAGCCGATTCCGTAGTATCTATGAGCAGTTCTTC
j_gene: TRBJ2-1; v_gene: TRBV28; d_gene: .; CDR3aa: CASSSTGRGTPQYNEQFF; CDR3nt: TGTGCCAGCAGTTCGACAGGTCGAGGGACCCCACAGTACAATGAGCAGTTCTTC